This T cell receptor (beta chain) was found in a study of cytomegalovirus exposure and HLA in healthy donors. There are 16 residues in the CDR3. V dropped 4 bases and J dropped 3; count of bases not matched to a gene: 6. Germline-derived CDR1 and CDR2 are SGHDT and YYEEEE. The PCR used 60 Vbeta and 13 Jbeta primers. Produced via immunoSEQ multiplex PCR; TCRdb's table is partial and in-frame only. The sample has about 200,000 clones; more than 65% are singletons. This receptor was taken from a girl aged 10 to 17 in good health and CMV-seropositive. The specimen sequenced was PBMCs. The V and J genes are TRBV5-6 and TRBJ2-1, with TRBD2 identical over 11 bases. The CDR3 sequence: CASSPSGGTYYNEQFF. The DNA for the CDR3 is TGTGCCAGCAGCCCTAGCGGGGGGACCTACTACAATGAGCAGTTCTTC.